One sample yielded the 16 T cell receptor beta chains listed below, sequenced in a study of blood T cell repertoires in COVID-19. Measured with immunoSEQ multiplex PCR; TCRdb has only the in-frame clones, and not every one. The sample lists about 480,000 clones, 88% occurring once. Sequencing used PBMCs or T cells enriched from blood (not recorded which). The receptors shown here come from a woman in her thirties or forties who had recovered from COVID-19.

This chain joins TRBV15 and TRBJ2-5; 8 positions match TRBD2. After removal of 0 bases from V and 6 bases from J, the junction contained 3 bases not matched to a gene. The CDR3 length is 14 residues. CDR1 is LNHNV and CDR2 is YYDKDF in the germline V gene (reference sequence). The DNA for the CDR3 is TGTGCCACCAGCAGAGATCGGGAGGGGAAGACCCAGTACTTC. Translated, it gives CATSRDREGKTQYF.

The V call is TRBV12-5, the J call TRBJ1-1; D may be TRBD1 (5 bases). Germline assignment: CDR1 LGHNT and CDR2 FRNRAP. Trimming cost V 5 bases and J 8 bases, with 9 bases left between them. The CDR3 is 11 amino acids. The CDR3 sequence is CASGLRTEAFF. The CDR3 DNA follows: TGTGCTAGTGGTCTCCGGACAGAAGCTTTCTTT.

This chain uses TRBV7-9 with TRBJ1-5; D ambiguous. V lost 10 bases to trimming and J lost 4 bases, with 11 bases between them. CDR1 and CDR2 (germline): SEHNR, FQNEAQ (reference sequence). The CDR3 is made up of 12 amino acids. The CDR3 spells CATSEGNQPQHF. The CDR3 DNA sequence: TGTGCCACCTCAGAGGGTAATCAGCCCCAGCATTTT. Variable domain in full (rest from reference TRBV7-9 and TRBJ1-5): DTGVSQNPRHKITKRGQNVTFRCDPISEHNRLYWYRQTLGQGPEFLTYFQNEAQLEKSRLLSDRFSAERPKGSFSTLEIQRTEQGDSAMYLCATSEGNQPQHFGDGTRLSIL.

The rearrangement joins TRBV4-1 to TRBJ2-2; D gene unclear. The CDR3 has 14 residues. The V and J ends lost 4 bases and 7 bases respectively, with 13 bases between them. CDR1 MGHRA and CDR2 YSYEKL come from the germline V gene. CDR3 in amino acids: CASSPPSRGGELFF. Written as DNA, the CDR3 is TGCGCCAGCAGCCCCCCCTCCCGCGGCGGGGAGCTGTTTTTT.

The J gene is TRBJ2-1, the V gene TRBV4-1, with 11 bases that match TRBD2. Germline V gene lookup returns CDR1 MGHRA and CDR2 YSYEKL. The CDR3 has 12 residues. Losses at the gene ends were 4 bases for V and 15 bases for J; bases not matched to a gene: 5. The chain's CDR3 is CASSRPSGRPFF. The CDR3 DNA reads as TGCGCCAGCAGCCGACCTAGCGGGAGGCCGTTCTTC.

The genes are TRBV27 and TRBJ2-7; 7 bases align to TRBD2. The ends lost 0 bases at V and 3 bases at J; junction bases unmatched: 8. CDR1 and CDR2 (germline): MNHEY, SMNVEV (reference sequence). CDR3 length equals 16 residues. The CDR3 DNA is TGTGCCAGCAGTTTATCGAAGGCGGGAGTGTACTACGAGCAGTACTTC. Protein: CASSLSKAGVYYEQYF.

CDR3 sequence reads: CAISETYMNTEAFF. The CDR3 region has the DNA TGTGCCATCAGTGAGACTTATATGAACACTGAAGCTTTCTTT. The chain carries TRBV10-3 and TRBJ1-1; no reliable D call. With 2 bases removed from V and 0 bases from J, the gap between germline ends came to 7 bases. The CDR3 sequence is 14 residues long. CDR1 and CDR2 from the germline V gene are ENHRY and SYGVKD.

This clone has a handful of counts. The J gene is TRBJ1-6, the V gene TRBV15, with D uncertain. CDR1 is LNHNV, CDR2 YYDKDF, per germline (reference sequence). The V end was cut by 0 bases, the J end by 3 bases, with 9 bases between. This CDR3 is 16 amino acids long. The CDR3 sequence: CATSRDEGNYNSPLHF. The CDR3 DNA reads as TGTGCCACCAGCAGAGATGAGGGCAACTATAATTCACCCCTCCACTTT.

This rearrangement joins TRBV27 to TRBJ1-4, with TRBD1 matching 9 bases. CDR3 size: 19 residues. V dropped 8 bases and J dropped 1; count of bases not matched to a gene: 17. The germline CDR1 and CDR2 sequences are MNHEY and SMNVEV (reference sequence). CDR3 region: CASSLTGTGYRETNEKLFF. The CDR3, as DNA: TGTGCCAGCTCCCTCACCGGGACAGGGTATCGGGAAACTAATGAAAAACTGTTTTTT.

This clone has a single count. The chain carries TRBV2 and TRBJ1-2, with D maybe TRBD1 (5 bases). Germline assignment: CDR1 SNHLY and CDR2 FYNNEI. V lost 5 bases and J lost 2, with 9 bases in between. CDR3 length: 13 amino acids. In DNA form, the CDR3 reads TGTGCCAGCAGTCTAACAGGAAACTATGGCTACACCTTC. Its translation: CASSLTGNYGYTF.

V usage is TRBV6-1 and J usage is TRBJ2-7; 8 bases align to TRBD2. The trim removed 5 bases at V and 5 bases at J, leaving 11 bases unmatched. CDR1 is MNHNS, CDR2 SASEGT, per germline. This CDR3 contains 15 residues. CDR3 protein: CASSPFSGGPHEQYF. The CDR3 DNA is TGTGCCAGCAGTCCCTTTTCGGGAGGGCCTCACGAGCAGTACTTC.

The chain joins TRBV5-8 to TRBJ2-3; D may be TRBD1 (6 bases). This CDR3 spans 14 amino acids. Per germline, CDR1 SGHTS and CDR2 YDEGEE. V dropped 0 bases and J dropped 5 bases, with 10 bases sitting between them. In DNA form, the CDR3 reads TGTGCCAGCAGCTTGGGGGGGCTGAGAGATACGCAGTATTTT. Protein product: CASSLGGLRDTQYF.

The chain carries TRBV11-1 and TRBJ2-1, with 9 bases identical to TRBD1. CDR3 length: 15 residues. The germline CDR1 and CDR2 sequences are SGHAT and FQDESV (reference sequence). J gave up 4 bases and V 5 bases, and 6 bases lay outside the gene matches. The CDR3 reads CASSTGTGHYNEQFF. In DNA, the CDR3 is TGTGCCAGCAGCACCGGGACAGGGCATTACAATGAGCAGTTCTTC.

The rearrangement joins TRBV27 to TRBJ1-2, with no clear D. V gave up 4 bases and J gave up 2 bases, with 8 bases separating them. CDR1 and CDR2 (germline): MNHEY, SMNVEV (reference sequence). CDR3 length equals 13 residues. The CDR3 protein is CASSYWANYGYTF. As DNA, the CDR3 is TGTGCCAGCAGTTATTGGGCGAACTATGGCTACACCTTC.

The genes are TRBV4-3 and TRBJ2-7, with TRBD1 matching 7 bases. V lost 0 bases and J lost 6; bases outside the gene matches: 2. Germline V gene data show CDR1 as LGHNA and CDR2 as YSLEER. There are 13 residues in the CDR3. The DNA for the CDR3 is TGCGCCAGCAGCCAAGACCCAGGGGGCGAGCAGTACTTC. Translation gives CASSQDPGGEQYF.

V usage is TRBV29-1 and J usage is TRBJ2-7; TRBD2 is a possible D gene (6 bases). The V end was cut by 6 bases, the J end by 4 bases, with 13 bases between. The germline V gene encodes CDR1 SQVTM and CDR2 ANQGSEA. This CDR3 region has 12 residues. CDR3 region: CSVRDGGYEQYF. The CDR3 coding sequence is TGCAGCGTACGGGACGGGGGTTACGAGCAGTACTTC.